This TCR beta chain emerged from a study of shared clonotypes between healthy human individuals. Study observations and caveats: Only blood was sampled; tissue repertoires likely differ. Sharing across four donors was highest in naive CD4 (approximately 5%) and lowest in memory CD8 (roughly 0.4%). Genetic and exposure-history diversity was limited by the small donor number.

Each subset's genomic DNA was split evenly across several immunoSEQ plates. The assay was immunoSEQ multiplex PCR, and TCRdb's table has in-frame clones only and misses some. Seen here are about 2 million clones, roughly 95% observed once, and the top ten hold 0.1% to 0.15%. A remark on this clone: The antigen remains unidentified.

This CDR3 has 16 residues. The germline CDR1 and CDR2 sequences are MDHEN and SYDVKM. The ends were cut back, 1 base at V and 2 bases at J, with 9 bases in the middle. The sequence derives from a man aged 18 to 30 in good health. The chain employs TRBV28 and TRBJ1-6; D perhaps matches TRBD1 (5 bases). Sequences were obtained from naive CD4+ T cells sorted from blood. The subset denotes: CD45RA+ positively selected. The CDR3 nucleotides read TGTGCCAGCAGTTTATCAGGGTTAGCCTATAATTCACCCCTCCACTTT. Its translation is CASSLSGLAYNSPLHF.